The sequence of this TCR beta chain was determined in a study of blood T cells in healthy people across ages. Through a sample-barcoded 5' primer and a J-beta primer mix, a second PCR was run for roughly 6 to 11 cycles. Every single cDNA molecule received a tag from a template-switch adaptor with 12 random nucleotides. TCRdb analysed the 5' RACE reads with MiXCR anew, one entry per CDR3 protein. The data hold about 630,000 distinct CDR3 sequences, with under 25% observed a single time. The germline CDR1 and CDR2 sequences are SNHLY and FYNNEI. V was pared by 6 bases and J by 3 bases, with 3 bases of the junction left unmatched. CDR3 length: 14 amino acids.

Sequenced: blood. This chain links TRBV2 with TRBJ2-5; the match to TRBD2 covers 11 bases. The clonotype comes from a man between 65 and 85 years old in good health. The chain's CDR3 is CASRTLAGEETQYF. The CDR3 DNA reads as TGTGCCAGCAGGACACTAGCGGGAGAAGAGACCCAGTACTTC.